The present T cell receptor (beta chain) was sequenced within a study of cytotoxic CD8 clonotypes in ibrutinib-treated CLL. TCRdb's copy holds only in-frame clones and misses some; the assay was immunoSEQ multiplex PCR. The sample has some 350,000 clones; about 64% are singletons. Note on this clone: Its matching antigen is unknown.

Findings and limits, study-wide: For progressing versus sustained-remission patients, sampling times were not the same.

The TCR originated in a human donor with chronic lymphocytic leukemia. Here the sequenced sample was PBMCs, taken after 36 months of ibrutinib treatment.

Written as DNA, the CDR3 is TGTGCCAGCAGCTTACAGGGGATTCTAAGCGAGCAGTACTTC. This sequence encodes CASSLQGILSEQYF. The chain uses TRBV11-2 and TRBJ2-7; D possibly corresponds to TRBD1 (6 bases). The V gene lost 2 bases and the J gene lost 6 bases, with 14 bases spanning the gap. From germline, CDR1 is SGHAT and CDR2 FQNNGV. The CDR3 loop spans 14 amino acids.